The 16 T cell receptor beta chains in this list originate from one sample, sequenced in a study of a mutant IDH1 vaccine in newly diagnosed glioma. Documented time point: baseline, week 1 (first vaccination visit). Treatment reported: pre-vaccination baseline after standard-of-care therapy. Repertoires were generated with immunoSEQ multiplex PCR, while TCRdb's copy carries only in-frame clones and drops some. The sample contains tens of thousands of clones, more than 65% of which appear only once. The sequences come from PBMCs, collected from a glioma patient treated with radiotherapy, temozolomide or both. The receptor set was obtained from a man aged 35-49 years with glioma. Some clones in this sample may be carry-over from other donors' samples.

This chain connects TRBV7-9 to TRBJ1-2; 11 bases are shared with TRBD1. V was clipped by 5 bases and J by 4 bases; unmatched bases: 6. Per the germline V gene, CDR1 is SEHNR and CDR2 is FQNEAQ (reference sequence). The CDR3 consists of 15 residues. CDR3 sequence: CASSTGQGAAYGYTF. The CDR3 coding sequence is TGTGCCAGCAGCACTGGACAGGGGGCGGCCTATGGCTACACCTTC.

The J gene is TRBJ1-1, the V gene TRBV5-1; the D is unclear. Trimming shortened V by 4 bases and J by 3 bases, and 16 bases separated the two germline ends. Germline V CDR1 and CDR2: SGHRS, YFSETQ. The CDR3 loop spans 15 amino acids. The CDR3 region has the DNA TGCGCCAGCAGCCTAGGGAACGCTCGGGACACTGAAGCTTTCTTT. Translation gives CASSLGNARDTEAFF.

The chain has TRBV27 and TRBJ1-5; D might be TRBD1 (6 bases). The CDR3 is 13 amino acids. CDR1 MNHEY and CDR2 SMNVEV come from the germline V gene (reference sequence). Trimming pared 5 bases from V and 3 bases from J, leaving 8 bases between. The CDR3 DNA reads as TGTGCCAGCAGTCAGGGGTTCAATCAGCCCCAGCATTTT. It is translated as CASSQGFNQPQHF.

The chain carries TRBV19 and TRBJ1-4; no definite D call. Germline V gene lookup returns CDR1 LNHDA and CDR2 SQIVND (reference sequence). The CDR3 sequence is 15 residues long. Trimming stripped 6 bases from V and 3 bases from J, with 14 bases between. CDR3: CASSKLTSANEKLFF. The DNA for the CDR3 is TGTGCCAGTAGCAAGCTGACATCAGCTAATGAAAAACTGTTTTTT.

The sample holds one count of this clone. V and J are TRBV29-1 and TRBJ1-1; TRBD1 might be the D (5 bases). This CDR3 has 15 amino acids. CDR1 and CDR2 from the germline V gene are SQVTM and ANQGSEA. V was clipped by 0 bases and J by 4 bases, with 15 bases between them. CDR3 nucleotides: TGCAGCGTTGAAGACCCGCGGGGGGTGGGCACTGAAGCTTTCTTT. Encoded protein: CSVEDPRGVGTEAFF.

The V gene is TRBV5-4, the J gene TRBJ2-7, with no clear D. The CDR3 is made up of 14 amino acids. Trimming cost V 5 bases and J 2 bases, with 14 bases left between them. Germline CDR1 is SGHNT and CDR2 is YYREEE (reference sequence). The CDR3 reads CASSPANSPYEQYF. The CDR3 DNA follows: TGTGCCAGCAGTCCGGCGAATTCGCCCTACGAGCAGTACTTC. Combining the CDR3 with reference TRBV5-4 and TRBJ2-7 gives the whole variable domain ETGVTQSPTHLIKTRGQQVTLRCSSQSGHNTVSWYQQALGQGPQFIFQYYREEENGRGNFPPRFSGLQFPNYSSELNVNALELDDSALYLCASSPANSPYEQYFGPGTRLTVT.

The chain carries TRBV6-5 and TRBJ1-2, with D perhaps TRBD1 (6 bases). The CDR3 totals 16 residues. Germline V gives CDR1 MNHEY, CDR2 SVGAGI. V was pared by 0 bases and J by 4 bases, with 15 bases between. In nucleotides, the CDR3 is TGTGCCAGCAGTTACTCCTTGGGAGGGGGAAGCTATGGCTACACCTTC. Translation: CASSYSLGGGSYGYTF.

For the CDR3, the DNA is TGTGCCAGTAGTATAGACCGAGCTGGAAACACCATATATTTT. Protein: CASSIDRAGNTIYF. V is TRBV19 and J is TRBJ1-3; D not resolved. The V gene's germline CDR1 is LNHDA and CDR2 SQIVND (reference sequence). There are 14 residues in the CDR3. The V and J ends lost 0 bases and 2 bases respectively, with 5 bases between them.

The chain is built from TRBV30 and TRBJ2-2; D is unclear. The germline V gene has CDR1 GTSNPN and CDR2 SVGIG (reference sequence). V was trimmed by 0 bases and J by 1 base, leaving 12 bases between them. CDR3 length: 16 residues. This CDR3 reads CAWSVLRLGNTGELFF. The CDR3 DNA follows: TGTGCCTGGAGTGTCCTTCGGCTGGGGAACACCGGGGAGCTGTTTTTT.

The chain joins TRBV5-4 to TRBJ1-4, with TRBD1 matching 10 bases. CDR3 size: 15 residues. V was pared by 3 bases and J by 8 bases, with 7 bases of the junction left unmatched. CDR1 is SGHNT, CDR2 YYREEE, per germline (reference sequence). CDR3 in amino acids: CASSSRDRGDEKLFF. The CDR3 coding sequence is TGTGCCAGCAGCTCCCGGGACAGGGGAGACGAAAAACTGTTTTTT. Based on the CDR3 plus reference TRBV5-4 and TRBJ1-4, the full variable domain is ETGVTQSPTHLIKTRGQQVTLRCSSQSGHNTVSWYQQALGQGPQFIFQYYREEENGRGNFPPRFSGLQFPNYSSELNVNALELDDSALYLCASSSRDRGDEKLFFGSGTQLSVL.

J is TRBJ1-1 and V is TRBV7-2, with D possibly TRBD1 on 6 matching bases. Germline V gives CDR1 SGHTA, CDR2 FQGNSA. V was shortened by 4 bases and J by 11 bases, with 20 bases between the two germline ends. This CDR3 is built from 14 residues. This CDR3 is CASSSNAGGGPAFF. The CDR3 DNA reads as TGTGCCAGCAGCTCAAACGCCGGGGGGGGCCCGGCTTTCTTT.

The chain couples TRBV30 to TRBJ1-1, with a possible D match to TRBD1 (6 bases). Germline-derived CDR1 and CDR2 are GTSNPN and SVGIG (reference sequence). The CDR3 runs to 17 residues. With 0 bases removed from V and 0 bases from J, the gap between germline ends came to 17 bases. DNA for the CDR3: TGTGCCTGGAGTGTATTGGGGGCGAGGGCTTTGAACACTGAAGCTTTCTTT. It is translated as CAWSVLGARALNTEAFF. Filled out from reference TRBV30 and TRBJ1-1, the complete variable domain reads SQTIHQWPATLVQPVGSPLSLECTVEGTSNPNLYWYRQAAGRGLQLLFYSVGIGQISSEVPQNLSASRPQDRQFILSSKKLLLSDSGFYLCAWSVLGARALNTEAFFGQGTRLTVV.

J is TRBJ2-7 and V is TRBV18, with 8 bases identical to TRBD1. V lost 6 bases to trimming and J lost 2 bases; unmatched junction nucleotides: 0. CDR3 length: 12 residues. Germline V gives CDR1 KGHSH, CDR2 LQKENI. The CDR3 DNA sequence: TGTGCCAGCTCGGGACAGGCCTACGAGCAGTACTTC. Translated, it gives CASSGQAYEQYF.

The rearrangement links TRBV21-1 to TRBJ1-5. TRBV21-1 is labeled a pseudogene. The CDR3 loop spans 15 amino acids. The CDR3 DNA reads as TGTGCCAGCATCCTTAGGTCCCTGATCGGTCAGCCCCAGCATTTT. Translating it yields CASILRSLIGQPQHF.

CDR3 protein: CASSTNRGDTEAFF. CDR3 nucleotide sequence: TGTGCCAGCAGTACCAACAGGGGGGACACTGAAGCTTTCTTT. V is TRBV6-5 and J is TRBJ1-1; TRBD1 agrees at 8 bases. J was trimmed by 3 bases and V by 5 bases; bases with no gene match: 5. Germline CDR1 reads MNHEY; CDR2 reads SVGAGI. The CDR3 runs to 14 residues.

This clone was observed a handful of times. The chain recombines TRBV19 with TRBJ2-7; maybe TRBD1 (5 bases). The V and J ends lost 3 bases and 0 bases respectively, with 12 bases between them. The CDR3 sequence is 15 residues long. Germline CDR1 is LNHDA and CDR2 is SQIVND (reference sequence). The CDR3 region is CASSIQGLNSYEQYF. In nucleotides, the CDR3 is TGTGCCAGTAGTATCCAGGGTCTGAACTCCTACGAGCAGTACTTC.